This record concerns one T cell receptor (beta chain) sequence. Its antigen remains unidentified. There are no base qualities to consult, and no much larger clone falls within one base. These data originate in a study of CD8 T cells in Susac syndrome (dated by TCRdb to the late 2010s). For context, the study as a whole: Repertoire sequencing was used to test whether CD8+ T cell activation and differentiation in Susac syndrome was antigen driven.

Peripheral blood CD8+ and CD4+ T cells from healthy donors, Susac syndrome patients and multiple sclerosis patients were profiled by high-throughput TCR beta sequencing. The healthy donors served as controls matched for age and sex. Bulk CD8+ and CD4+ T cells were purified by magnetic negative isolation, whereas CD8+ TEMRA cells were enriched by FACS. Blood was drawn into EDTA tubes, processed within 24 hours, and PBMCs were isolated by density gradient centrifugation. PBMCs intended for TCR sequencing were cryopreserved in liquid nitrogen and thawed later in a water bath at 37 degrees C. The sorted or isolated CD4+, CD8+ and CD8+ TEMRA cells had a purity of 90% or higher. CDR1 and CDR2 are read off the germline V gene (reference sequence) as GTSNPN and SVGIG. CDR3 length: 13 amino acids, cysteine to phenylalanine. Only the CDR3 DNA is retained, 39 bases long and in frame from the first base. At the junction V is shortened by 5 bases and J by 4 bases, with 12 bases in between.

Beyond this particular receptor, the publication reports: The study acknowledged that relatively few individuals were included in the TCR sequencing and HLA analysis.

RNA was extracted with the RNeasy kit and roughly 0.5 to 1 ug was reverse transcribed using random hexamers. The immunoSEQ multiplex PCR assay, covering 54 Vbeta and 13 Jbeta segments, was used to amplify TCR beta CDR3 regions. To correct PCR amplification bias, a synthetic template baseline was used for both primer optimization and computational correction. The published analysis was carried out like this. Reads were annotated to V, D and J genes per IMGT and analyzed with immunoSEQ Analyzer, keeping only productive sequences. Clonality was computed as one minus Shannon entropy normalized by log2 of the number of productive unique sequences. For each patient and control, public and private clones were evaluated within the 100 most prevalent clones. Clones were defined as Susac-specific if absent from the healthy and MS cohorts, from around 1,000 published viral clones and from other ImmuneACCESS disease sequences. The public reads were quality trimmed at Q25 with fastp and then assembled into clones with MiXCR by TCRdb, keeping productive beta chains. Each entry is one CDR3 protein sequence, shown with its most common DNA and genes. TCRdb's processing, not the study's, gives the V and J calls here. The sample data list around 160,000 distinct CDR3 sequences, and around 94% of these were observed just once. Over 0.12% of the sample is in the top ten clones.

This sequence originates from a human donor in good health. Input material: CD4+ T cells from PBMCs. Recombination joined TRBV30 with TRBJ1-3; a tentative D match to TRBD1 spans 5 bases. The base sequence is TGTGCCTGGGGGGCCGGATCGGGAAACACCATATATTTT. Its protein is CAWGAGSGNTIYF.